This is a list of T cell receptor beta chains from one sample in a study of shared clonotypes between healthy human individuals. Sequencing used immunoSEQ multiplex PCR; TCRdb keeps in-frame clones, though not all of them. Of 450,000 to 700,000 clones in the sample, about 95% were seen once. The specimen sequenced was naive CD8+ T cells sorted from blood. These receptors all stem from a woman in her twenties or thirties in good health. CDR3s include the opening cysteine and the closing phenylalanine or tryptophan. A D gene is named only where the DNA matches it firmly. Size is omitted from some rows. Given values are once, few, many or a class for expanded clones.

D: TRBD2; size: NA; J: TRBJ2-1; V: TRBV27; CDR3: CASSPGTSGYNEQFF; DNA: TGTGCCAGCAGTCCAGGGACTAGCGGCTACAATGAGCAGTTCTTC
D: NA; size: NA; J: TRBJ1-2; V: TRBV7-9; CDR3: CASSFGTSNYGYTF; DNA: TGTGCCAGCAGCTTCGGGACATCTAACTATGGCTACACCTTC
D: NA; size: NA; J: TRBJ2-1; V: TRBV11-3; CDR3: CASSSGLASLYNEQFF; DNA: TGTGCCAGCAGCTCAGGACTCGCCAGCCTCTACAATGAGCAGTTCTTC
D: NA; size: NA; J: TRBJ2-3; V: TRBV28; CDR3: CASSLLSGEISTDTQYF; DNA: TGTGCCAGCAGTTTATTATCTGGGGAGATAAGCACAGATACGCAGTATTTT
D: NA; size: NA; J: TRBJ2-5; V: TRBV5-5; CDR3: CASSLESYYYF; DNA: TGTGCCAGCAGCTTGGAGTCCTACTACTACTTC
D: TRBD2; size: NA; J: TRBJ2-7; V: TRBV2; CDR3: CASSERAGDSYEQYF; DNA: TGTGCCAGCAGTGAACGAGCGGGAGATTCCTACGAGCAGTACTTC
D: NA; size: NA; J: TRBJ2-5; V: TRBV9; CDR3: CASSVAPGAPGETQYF; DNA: TGTGCCAGCAGCGTAGCTCCGGGAGCTCCGGGGGAGACCCAGTACTTC
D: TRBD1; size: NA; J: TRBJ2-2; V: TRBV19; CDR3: CASSIAQGVTGELFF; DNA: TGTGCCAGTAGTATAGCTCAGGGGGTTACCGGGGAGCTGTTTTTT
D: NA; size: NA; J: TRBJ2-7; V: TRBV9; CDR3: CASSARPQGATYEQYF; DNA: TGTGCCAGCAGCGCCCGACCACAAGGGGCCACCTACGAGCAGTACTTC
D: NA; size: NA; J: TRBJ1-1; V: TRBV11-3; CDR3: CASHLGDTEAFF; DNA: TGTGCCAGCCACCTTGGGGACACTGAAGCTTTCTTT
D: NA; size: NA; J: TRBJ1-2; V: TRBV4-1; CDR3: CASSQLRDNYLYGYTF; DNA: TGCGCCAGCAGCCAACTTAGGGACAACTACCTCTATGGCTACACCTTC
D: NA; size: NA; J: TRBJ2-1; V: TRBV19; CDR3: CASSGRQGHNEQFF; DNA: TGTGCCAGTAGTGGGCGGCAGGGTCACAATGAGCAGTTCTTC
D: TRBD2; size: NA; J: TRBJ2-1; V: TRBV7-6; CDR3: CASSLVAGGSYNEQFF; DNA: TGTGCCAGCAGCTTGGTAGCGGGAGGGAGTTACAATGAGCAGTTCTTC
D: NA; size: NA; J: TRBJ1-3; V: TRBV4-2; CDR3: CASSQDLRGMSGNTIYF; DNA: TGTGCCAGCAGCCAAGATCTTCGGGGGATGTCTGGAAACACCATATATTTT
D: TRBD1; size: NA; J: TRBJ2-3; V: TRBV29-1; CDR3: CSVPPQGALDTQYF; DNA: TGCAGCGTTCCCCCTCAGGGGGCCTTAGATACGCAGTATTTT
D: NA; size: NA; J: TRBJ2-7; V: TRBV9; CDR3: CASSPPDSYEQYF; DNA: TGTGCCAGCAGCCCCCCAGATTCCTACGAGCAGTACTTC
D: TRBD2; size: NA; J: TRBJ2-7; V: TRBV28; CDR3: CASSPSVGSSGISEQYF; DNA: TGTGCCAGCAGCCCCTCCGTGGGTAGTAGCGGGATTTCGGAGCAGTACTTC
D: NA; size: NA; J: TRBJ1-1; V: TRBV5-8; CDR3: CASSETTAPAFF; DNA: TGTGCCAGCAGTGAAACAACCGCGCCAGCTTTCTTT
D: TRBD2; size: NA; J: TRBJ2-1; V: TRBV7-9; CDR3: CASSIESGTTVREQFF; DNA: TGTGCCAGCAGCATTGAAAGCGGGACTACAGTCAGAGAGCAGTTCTTC
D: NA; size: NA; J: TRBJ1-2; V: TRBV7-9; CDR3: CASSLAGRTYGYTF; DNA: TGTGCCAGCAGCTTGGCGGGACGGACTTATGGCTACACCTTC
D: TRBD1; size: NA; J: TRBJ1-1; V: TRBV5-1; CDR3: CASSWTGGEAFF; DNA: TGCGCCAGCAGTTGGACAGGCGGTGAAGCTTTCTTT
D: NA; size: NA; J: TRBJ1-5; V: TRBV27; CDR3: CASSLSGSNQPQHF; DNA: TGTGCCAGCAGTTTATCGGGCAGCAATCAGCCCCAGCATTTT
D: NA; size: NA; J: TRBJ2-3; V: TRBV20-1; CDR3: CSARAFTQYF; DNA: TGCAGTGCGCGCGCATTTACGCAGTATTTT
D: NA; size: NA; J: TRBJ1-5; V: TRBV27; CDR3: CASSLDPDQPQHF; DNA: TGTGCCAGCAGTTTGGATCCTGATCAGCCCCAGCATTTT
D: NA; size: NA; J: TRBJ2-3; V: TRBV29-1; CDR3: CSVEEGHKPGTDTQYF; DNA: TGCAGCGTTGAAGAGGGCCATAAGCCGGGCACAGATACGCAGTATTTT
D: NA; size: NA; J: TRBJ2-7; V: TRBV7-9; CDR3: CASSLREFLGSEGDEQYF; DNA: TGTGCCAGCAGCTTAAGGGAGTTCCTGGGGTCGGAGGGGGACGAGCAGTACTTC
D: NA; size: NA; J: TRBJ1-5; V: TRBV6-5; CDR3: CASSLGLSNQPQHF; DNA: TGTGCCAGCAGTTTAGGACTGAGCAATCAGCCCCAGCATTTT
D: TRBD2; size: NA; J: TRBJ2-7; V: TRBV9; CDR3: CASSVLAGGGDYEQYF; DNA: TGTGCCAGCAGCGTTCTAGCGGGTGGAGGGGACTACGAGCAGTACTTC
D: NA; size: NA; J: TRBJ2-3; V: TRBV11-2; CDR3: CASIDRPRGTDTQYF; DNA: TGTGCCAGCATAGACAGGCCGAGGGGCACAGATACGCAGTATTTT
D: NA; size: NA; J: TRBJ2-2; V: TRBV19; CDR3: CASSIREWELFF; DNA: TGTGCCAGTAGTATACGGGAGTGGGAGCTGTTTTTT
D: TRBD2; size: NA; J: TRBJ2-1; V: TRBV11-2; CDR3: CASSLDGGGNEQFF; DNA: TGTGCCAGCAGCTTAGATGGGGGGGGCAATGAGCAGTTCTTC
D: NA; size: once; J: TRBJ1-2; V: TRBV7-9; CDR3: CASSWGGPNYGYTF; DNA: TGTGCCAGCAGCTGGGGGGGACCGAACTATGGCTACACCTTC
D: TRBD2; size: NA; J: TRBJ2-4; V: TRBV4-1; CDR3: CASSPRGLAKKNIQYF; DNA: TGCGCCAGCAGCCCCCGAGGACTAGCGAAAAAAAACATTCAGTACTTC
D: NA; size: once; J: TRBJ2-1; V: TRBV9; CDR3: CASSVSGLSYNEQFF; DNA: TGTGCCAGCAGCGTGAGCGGACTTAGCTACAATGAGCAGTTCTTC
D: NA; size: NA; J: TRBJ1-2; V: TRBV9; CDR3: CASTVDRLSGYTF; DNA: TGTGCCAGCACCGTAGACAGGCTCTCCGGCTACACCTTC
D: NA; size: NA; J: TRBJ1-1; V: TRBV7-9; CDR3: CASSPRQPGRDTEAFF; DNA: TGTGCCAGCAGCCCTCGACAGCCCGGTCGGGACACTGAAGCTTTCTTT
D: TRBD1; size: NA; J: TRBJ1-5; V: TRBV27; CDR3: CASSITGGSQPQHF; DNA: TGTGCCAGCAGTATTACAGGGGGGAGCCAGCCCCAGCATTTT
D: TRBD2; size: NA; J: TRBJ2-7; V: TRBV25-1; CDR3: CASSDVLAGGIYEQYF; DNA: TGTGCCAGCAGTGATGTCCTAGCGGGAGGAATCTACGAGCAGTACTTC
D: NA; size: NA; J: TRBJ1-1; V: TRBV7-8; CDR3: CASSLEVRRSPGTEAFF; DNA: TGTGCCAGCAGCTTAGAGGTACGTAGATCGCCAGGCACTGAAGCTTTCTTT
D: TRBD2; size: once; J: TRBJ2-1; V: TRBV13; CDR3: CASSLGTSGRGNPQFF; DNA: TGTGCCAGCAGCTTAGGGACTAGCGGGCGTGGCAACCCGCAGTTCTTC